Below are 18 T cell receptor beta chains sequenced from a single sample in a study of T cell repertoires in ileal Crohn's disease. Surgical specimens yielded lamina propria lymphocytes, which were density-gradient separated and then sorted. Clones were read by immunoSEQ multiplex PCR, and TCRdb kept only the in-frame ones, dropping some. The data contain roughly 3,500 clones, roughly 80% of them singletons. Sequences were obtained from CD4+ T cells sorted from the ileum. Receptors were obtained from an adult with Crohn's disease.

The chain recombines TRBV30 with TRBJ2-5; 16 bases fit TRBD2. The germline gives CDR1 GTSNPN, CDR2 SVGIG (reference sequence). The CDR3 covers 18 residues. Trimming cost V 5 bases and J 5 bases; bases outside gene matches: 14. The CDR3 DNA follows: TGTGCCTGGTGGGCACCGGGACTAGCGGGGGGGTCCGGGGAGACCCAGTACTTC. Its protein product is CAWWAPGLAGGSGETQYF.

The genes are TRBV5-1 and TRBJ1-1, with D tentatively TRBD1 (5 bases). Germline values: CDR1 SGHRS, CDR2 YFSETQ. V shed 3 bases and J shed 3 bases, with 12 bases lying between them. This CDR3 comprises 14 residues. CDR3 sequence: CASSSGTLYTEAFF. The CDR3 bases are TGCGCCAGCAGCTCCGGGACTCTTTACACTGAAGCTTTCTTT.

Comments on this clone: One end of the junction varies from germline; a read error may be responsible. The V call is TRBV5-1, the J call TRBJ2-7, with 7 bases aligning to TRBD2. From germline, CDR1 is SGHRS and CDR2 YFSETQ. The CDR3 has 13 amino acids. The CDR3 sequence: CASSLDGTGEGKF. The CDR3 DNA sequence: TGCGCCAGCAGCTTGGATGGGACCGGGGAGGGAAAATTC. The full variable domain, rest sourced from reference TRBV5-1 and TRBJ2-7, is KAGVTQTPRYLIKTRGQQVTLSCSPISGHRSVSWYQQTPGQGLQFLFEYFSETQRNKGNFPGRFSGRQFSNSRSEMNVSTLELGDSALYLCASSLDGTGEGKFGPGTRLTVT.

V usage is TRBV7-2 and J usage is TRBJ2-1; D unclear. The CDR3 is 16 residues long. Trimming shortened V by 5 bases and J by 2 bases, and 16 bases separated the two germline ends. CDR1 SGHTA and CDR2 FQGNSA come from the germline V gene. This chain's CDR3 is CASSPLAASAYNEQFF. CDR3 DNA sequence: TGTGCCAGCAGCCCCCTGGCGGCGAGCGCCTACAATGAGCAGTTCTTC.

The CDR3 loop reads CASSFNYNEQFF. DNA for the CDR3: TGTGCCAGCAGCTTCAATTACAATGAGCAGTTCTTC. The chain links TRBV11-2 to TRBJ2-1; D is unclear. V was shortened by 3 bases and J by 4 bases, with 4 bases between the two germline ends. Per germline, CDR1 SGHAT and CDR2 FQNNGV. This CDR3 region has 12 residues. Complete variable domain (other parts from reference TRBV11-2 and TRBJ2-1): EAGVAQSPRYKIIEKRQSVAFWCNPISGHATLYWYQQILGQGPKLLIQFQNNGVVDDSQLPKDRFSAERLKGVDSTLKIQPAKLEDSAVYLCASSFNYNEQFFGPGTRLTVL.

This sequence joins TRBV10-3 and TRBJ2-3, with 7 bases that match TRBD2. CDR3 length: 16 residues. After removal of 6 bases from V and 1 base from J, the junction contained 10 bases not matched to a gene. Germline V CDR1 and CDR2: ENHRY, SYGVKD. CDR3 bases: TGTGCCATCAGCGGAACTGCGAGCGGGGGCACAGATACGCAGTATTTT. It codes for CAISGTASGGTDTQYF.

This rearrangement joins TRBV7-9 to TRBJ1-1, with a weak D call TRBD1 (6 bases). The CDR3 contains 14 residues. Trimming pared 5 bases from V and 1 base from J, leaving 11 bases between. Germline V lookup: CDR1 SEHNR, CDR2 FQNEAQ (reference sequence). As DNA, the CDR3 is TGTGCCAGCAGCCCTTGGACAGAGAACACTGAAGCTTTCTTT. The encoded protein is CASSPWTENTEAFF.

The chain carries TRBV9 and TRBJ2-6; D unclear. The CDR3 covers 14 residues. Germline CDR1 SGDLS, CDR2 YYNGEE. Trimming took off 4 bases at V and 0 bases at J, with 5 bases between the two ends. CDR3 DNA: TGTGCCAGCAGCCCGAGCTCTGGGGCCAACGTCCTGACTTTC. It specifies CASSPSSGANVLTF.

The chain uses TRBV5-1 and TRBJ2-2, with 9 nucleotides matching TRBD2. Germline V gives CDR1 SGHRS, CDR2 YFSETQ. The ends lost 6 bases at V and 4 bases at J; junction bases unmatched: 4. The CDR3 is 14 amino acids. The CDR3, as DNA: TGCGCCAGCACTATTAGCGGGGGCACCGGGGAGCTGTTTTTT. Translated: CASTISGGTGELFF.

This clone was detected only a few times. The chain uses TRBV12-5 and TRBJ1-1; D gene ambiguous. The germline V gene has CDR1 LGHNT and CDR2 FRNRAP. Trimming pared 6 bases from V and 1 base from J, leaving 6 bases between. The CDR3 sequence is 12 residues long. DNA for the CDR3: TGTGCTAGTGGAAGAGAGAACACTGAAGCTTTCTTT. Encoded protein: CASGRENTEAFF.

This clone showed up just a few times. V is TRBV28 and J is TRBJ1-6; TRBD1 is a possible D gene (5 bases). V lost 5 bases and J 0 bases, leaving 11 bases between the germline ends. The CDR3 loop spans 16 amino acids. Germline CDR1 and CDR2: MDHEN and SYDVKM. In DNA form, the CDR3 reads TGTGCCAGCAGTCCTTCCAGGGTCTCCTATAATTCACCCCTCCACTTT. Translated, it gives CASSPSRVSYNSPLHF. Complete variable domain (other parts from reference TRBV28 and TRBJ1-6): DVKVTQSSRYLVKRTGEKVFLECVQDMDHENMFWYRQDPGLGLRLIYFSYDVKMKEKGDIPEGYSVSREKKERFSLILESASTNQTSMYLCASSPSRVSYNSPLHFGNGTRLTVT.

The chain carries TRBV13 and TRBJ2-3; no firm D call. V lost 5 bases to trimming and J lost 6 bases, with 9 bases between them. Per germline, CDR1 PRHDT and CDR2 FYEKMQ (reference sequence). The CDR3 contains 12 residues. The CDR3 sequence is CASSPPRDTQYF. CDR3 nucleotide sequence: TGTGCCAGCAGCCCCCCGAGGGATACGCAGTATTTT.

J is TRBJ2-3 and V is TRBV5-1; the match to TRBD1 covers 8 bases. J lost 1 base, V lost 5 bases, and 6 bases had no gene match. This CDR3 has 15 residues. CDR1 and CDR2 from the germline V gene are SGHRS and YFSETQ. The CDR3 nucleotides read TGCGCCAGCAGGAAAGAGGGACAGGGCACAGATACGCAGTATTTT. Translated, it gives CASRKEGQGTDTQYF.

This chain joins TRBV28 and TRBJ1-2; D is unclear. Trimming shortened V by 1 base and J by 6 bases, and 15 bases separated the two germline ends. The CDR3 totals 15 residues. Germline values: CDR1 MDHEN, CDR2 SYDVKM. The CDR3 DNA reads TGTGCCAGCAGTTTATACCTGACTGAGGGCGATGGCTACACCTTC. Protein sequence: CASSLYLTEGDGYTF.

The gene calls are TRBV10-2 and TRBJ2-7; tentative D call: TRBD1 (6 bases). The CDR3 totals 15 residues. V gave up 1 base and J gave up 0 bases, with 10 bases separating them. Germline CDR1 is WSHSY and CDR2 is SAAADI. This CDR3 is CASSELDRGSYEQYF. As DNA, the CDR3 is TGCGCCAGCAGTGAGTTGGACAGAGGCTCCTACGAGCAGTACTTC.

The rearrangement uses TRBV5-1 and TRBJ1-1, with a weak D call TRBD1 (6 bases). The V gene lost 0 bases and the J gene lost 1 base, with 7 bases spanning the gap. The CDR3 runs 14 residues. The germline gives CDR1 SGHRS, CDR2 YFSETQ. The CDR3 loop is CASSLGTANTEAFF. The CDR3 DNA reads TGCGCCAGCAGCTTGGGGACAGCGAACACTGAAGCTTTCTTT.

This chain connects TRBV14 to TRBJ1-6; a possible D gene is TRBD1 (6 bases). With 2 bases removed from V and 9 bases from J, the gap between germline ends came to 14 bases. The length of the CDR3 is 15 residues. Germline-derived CDR1 and CDR2 are SGHDN and FVKESK. CDR3 amino acids: CASSQRTGLSSPLHF. For the CDR3, the DNA is TGTGCCAGCAGCCAAAGAACAGGGTTAAGTTCACCCCTCCACTTT.

The chain employs TRBV7-2 and TRBJ1-5; D remains unclear. Germline values: CDR1 SGHTA, CDR2 FQGNSA. This CDR3 has 16 amino acids. Trimming pared 4 bases from V and 1 base from J, leaving 14 bases between. The CDR3 loop reads CASSSQAPGSNQPQHF. CDR3 sequence (DNA): TGTGCCAGCAGCTCGCAGGCCCCGGGAAGCAATCAGCCCCAGCATTTT.